This T cell receptor beta chain is from a study of graft-versus-host responses after intestinal transplantation. Comments on this clone: The antigen remains undetermined.

Study-level results: Recipient marrow held GvH clones, some first seen in ileum or blood.

Trimming removed 3 bases at V and 5 bases at J, with 5 bases between. This CDR3 spans 12 amino acids. Per germline, CDR1 SGHDT and CDR2 YYEEEE. Sequencing used immunoSEQ multiplex PCR; TCRdb keeps in-frame clones, though not all of them. The table shows roughly 97,000 clones, with around nine tenths occurring only once. This sample comprised PBMCs, obtained roughly 68 weeks after intestinal transplant. This TCR was recovered from a human patient who received an intestinal transplant, so some T cells may come from the graft donor. J is TRBJ1-4 and V is TRBV5-6; D is unresolved. CDR3 DNA sequence: TGTGCCAGCAGCTCAGAAAATGAAAAACTGTTTTTT. It is translated as CASSSENEKLFF.